These 5 T cell receptor beta chains came from one sample sequenced in a study of graft-versus-host responses after intestinal transplantation. Sequencing used immunoSEQ multiplex PCR; TCRdb keeps in-frame clones, though not all of them. Found here are under 20,000 clones, 86% of them singletons; the top ten hold around 50%. Source: bone marrow, taken approximately 19 weeks after transplant. Receptor source: a human patient who received an intestinal transplant, so some T cells may come from the graft donor.

V and J are TRBV19 and TRBJ1-1; D possibly corresponds to TRBD1 (6 bases). Trimming took off 3 bases at V and 1 base at J, with 6 bases between the two ends. Germline V gene data show CDR1 as LNHDA and CDR2 as SQIVND (reference sequence). The CDR3 contains 13 residues. DNA of the CDR3: TGTGCCAGTAGTATGACAGGGAACACTGAAGCTTTCTTT. This gives the protein CASSMTGNTEAFF. Looking up the rest from reference TRBV19 and TRBJ1-1 gives the full variable domain: DGGITQSPKYLFRKEGQNVTLSCEQNLNHDAMYWYRQDPGQGLRLIYYSQIVNDFQKGDIAEGYSVSREKKESFPLTVTSAQKNPTAFYLCASSMTGNTEAFFGQGTRLTVV.

Here the CDR3 DNA reads TGTGCCAGCAGCTTGGGATGGGGGAATGAGCAGTTCTTC. Translated: CASSLGWGNEQFF. This chain uses TRBV5-6 with TRBJ2-1; tentatively, D is TRBD1 or TRBD2 (5 bases each). From germline, CDR1 is SGHDT and CDR2 YYEEEE. V lost 0 bases and J lost 7, with 8 bases in between. This CDR3 has 13 amino acids.

This clone is a singleton in its sample. This rearrangement joins TRBV7-8 to TRBJ2-1, with 10 nucleotides matching TRBD1. Looked up from germline, CDR1 is SGHVS and CDR2 is FQNEAQ. V was pared by 5 bases and J by 7 bases, with 8 bases of the junction left unmatched. The CDR3 consists of 15 residues. This chain's CDR3 is CASSRTGGLGNEQFF. CDR3 bases: TGTGCCAGCAGCCGGACAGGGGGTTTGGGTAATGAGCAGTTCTTC.

This chain joins TRBV28 and TRBJ1-1; 8 bases map to TRBD1. The ends lost 5 bases at V and 4 bases at J; junction bases unmatched: 6. CDR1 and CDR2 from the germline V gene are MDHEN and SYDVKM. The CDR3 length is 14 residues. The DNA of the CDR3 is TGTGCCAGCAGTCTCACAGGGGGGCGCACTGAAGCTTTCTTT. Amino acids: CASSLTGGRTEAFF.

This chain joins TRBV11-3 and TRBJ2-1, with a weak D call TRBD2 (6 bases). Trimming took 1 base from V and 4 from J, leaving 11 bases between them. Germline V lookup: CDR1 SGHNT, CDR2 YENEEA. The CDR3 is 15 residues long. The CDR3 loop is CASSLGSGGYNEQFF. CDR3 DNA sequence: TGTGCCAGCAGCTTAGGTAGCGGCGGATACAATGAGCAGTTCTTC.